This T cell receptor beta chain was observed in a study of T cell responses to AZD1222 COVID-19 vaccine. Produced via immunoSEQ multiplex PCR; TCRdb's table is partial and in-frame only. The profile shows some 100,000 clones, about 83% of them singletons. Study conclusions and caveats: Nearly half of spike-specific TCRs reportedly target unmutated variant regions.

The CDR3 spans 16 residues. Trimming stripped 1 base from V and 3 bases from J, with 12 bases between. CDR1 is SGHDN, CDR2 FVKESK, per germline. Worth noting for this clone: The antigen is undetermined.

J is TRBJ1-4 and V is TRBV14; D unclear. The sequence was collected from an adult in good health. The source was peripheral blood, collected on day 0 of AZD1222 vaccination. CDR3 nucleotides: TGTGCCAGCAGCCAAGGGTCCAATCTACCTAATGAAAAACTGTTTTTT. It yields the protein CASSQGSNLPNEKLFF.